These 10 T cell receptor beta chains came from one sample sequenced in a study of T cells in Graves' hyperthyroidism and ophthalmopathy. The source material, RNA transcripts, was used to amplify TCR beta CDR3 regions. HTBI primers drove first-round RT-PCR of the TCR CDR3. One entry per CDR3 protein, called by TCRdb with MiXCR from the multiplex PCR reads. The sample comprises under 550,000 distinct CDR3 sequences, just under 20% of which are singletons, and about 50% rests with the top ten. The sample taken for sequencing was blood. The receptors come from a middle-aged man with Graves' ophthalmopathy.

This clonotype was counted between two and nine times. CDR3: CASRPQGARSYEQYF. The CDR3 DNA is TGTGCCAGCAGACCACAGGGGGCGCGATCCTACGAGCAGTACTTC. The chain links TRBV27 to TRBJ2-7; 9 bases line up with TRBD1. CDR1 is MNHEY and CDR2 is SMNVEV in the germline V gene (reference sequence). The CDR3 runs to 15 residues. J lost 1 base, V lost 6 bases, and 7 bases had no gene match.

The chain joins TRBV6-1 to TRBJ2-1, with D unresolved. The CDR3 covers 12 residues. Looked up from germline, CDR1 is MNHNS and CDR2 is SASEGT. Trimming removed 4 bases at V and 7 bases at J, with 8 bases between. The CDR3 loop reads CASSGRRNEQFF. The DNA for the CDR3 is TGTGCCAGCAGTGGACGGCGGAATGAGCAGTTCTTC.

This clonotype was found a few times. The junction departs from germline at one end; a sequencing error may be responsible. The CDR3 region is CASSHHPGQSAPAF. The CDR3 DNA follows: TGTGCCAGCAGCCATCACCCGGGACAGTCCGCCCCAGCCTTC. The chain carries TRBV3-1 and TRBJ1-2, with TRBD1 matching over 7 bases. The germline V gene has CDR1 LGHDT and CDR2 YNNKEL (reference sequence). The CDR3 has 14 amino acids.

Many counts were recorded for this clonotype. V is TRBV12-3 or TRBV12-4 and J is TRBJ2-5, with TRBD2 matching 10 bases. Trimming cost V 6 bases and J 5 bases; bases outside gene matches: 21. This CDR3 has 19 amino acids. The CDR3 here is CASSLSIPGLARVVETQYF. The CDR3 coding sequence is TGTGCCAGCAGCCTATCCATTCCGGGACTAGCGAGAGTCGTGGAGACCCAGTACTTC.

The chain combines TRBV15 with TRBJ2-1, with 15 nucleotides matching TRBD2. This CDR3 is built from 17 residues. Germline V CDR1 and CDR2: LNHNV, YYDKDF (reference sequence). V lost 5 bases and J lost 7; bases outside the gene matches: 9. The CDR3: CATSDGTSGGWGNEQFF. The CDR3 nucleotides are TGTGCCACCAGCGACGGGACTAGCGGGGGGTGGGGGAATGAGCAGTTCTTC.

This clonotype was counted a few times. The chain carries TRBV12-3 or TRBV12-4 and TRBJ2-2; D might be TRBD1 (6 bases). Trimming removed 6 bases at V and 4 bases at J, with 12 bases between. The CDR3 covers 14 residues. Here the CDR3 DNA reads TGTGCCAGCAGCAGGGGCGGAGGCACCGGGGAGCTGTTTTTT. It encodes CASSRGGGTGELFF.

This clonotype showed up just a few times. This chain links TRBV5-8 with TRBJ2-7, with D maybe TRBD2 (6 bases). Germline V gives CDR1 SGHTS, CDR2 YDEGEE. The CDR3 loop spans 15 amino acids. V was trimmed by 4 bases and J by 4 bases, leaving 18 bases between them. This CDR3 is CASSPETSLGYEQYF. CDR3 in DNA: TGTGCCAGCAGCCCCGAGACTAGTTTGGGGTACGAGCAGTACTTC.

The chain links TRBV30 to TRBJ1-2; TRBD1 agrees at 8 bases. V shed 5 bases, J shed 7 bases, and the junction held 3 bases outside the gene matches. CDR3 length equals 11 residues. Germline values: CDR1 GTSNPN, CDR2 SVGIG (reference sequence). The CDR3 loop reads CAWDTGGGYTF. DNA of the CDR3: TGTGCCTGGGACACAGGGGGTGGCTACACCTTC.

Only a few counts were recorded for this clonotype. The rearrangement joins TRBV9 to TRBJ2-5; 7 bases agree with TRBD1. This CDR3 comprises 14 residues. Germline values: CDR1 SGDLS, CDR2 YYNGEE. The V gene end was trimmed by 0 bases and the J gene end by 5 bases; junction bases not matched to a gene: 4. CDR3 sequence reads: CASSVEGRGETQYF. CDR3 bases: TGTGCCAGCAGCGTAGAGGGCAGGGGGGAGACCCAGTACTTC.

This chain uses TRBV12-3 or TRBV12-4 with TRBJ1-3; D is possibly TRBD1 (5 bases). Trimming removed 3 bases at V and 0 bases at J, with 9 bases between. The CDR3 sequence is 15 residues long. CDR3: CASSFGGGSGNTIYF. In DNA, the CDR3 is TGTGCCAGCAGTTTTGGGGGGGGCTCTGGAAACACCATATATTTT.